One and the same sample provided the 27 T cell receptor beta chains below, sequenced in a study of T cell changes during pregnancy in multiple sclerosis. Assay used: immunoSEQ multiplex PCR; TCRdb lists only in-frame clones, some missing. This table holds over 90,000 clones, 90% found once. This specimen was peripheral blood, taken in the second trimester of pregnancy. The receptors were gathered from a female donor in good health, enrolled as a control in a pregnancy study.

As regards this clone: The same CDR3 also results from other DNA sequences found in this sample. The rearrangement uses TRBV5-1 and TRBJ1-1; TRBD1 agrees at 7 bases. CDR1 and CDR2 (germline): SGHRS, YFSETQ. V was pared by 3 bases and J by 2 bases, with 4 bases of the junction left unmatched. This CDR3 is 14 amino acids long. The CDR3 loop is CASSSQGGNTEAFF. In DNA, the CDR3 is TGCGCCAGCAGCTCCCAGGGGGGAAACACTGAAGCTTTCTTT.

The chain has TRBV7-2 and TRBJ1-2; the D gene is possibly TRBD1 (5 bases). Germline loops: CDR1 SGHTA, CDR2 FQGNSA. This CDR3 spans 13 amino acids. V lost 6 bases to trimming and J lost 3 bases, with 11 bases between them. The CDR3 DNA follows: TGTGCCAGCAGTCCAGACAGCTACTATGGCTACACCTTC. Protein sequence: CASSPDSYYGYTF.

This clone was detected only a few times. The chain uses TRBV4-1 and TRBJ1-2; D unresolved. Germline CDR1 MGHRA, CDR2 YSYEKL. CDR3 length equals 15 residues. The germline V and J ends were trimmed by 4 bases and 7 bases, with 19 bases remaining between them. DNA of the CDR3: TGCGCCAGCAGCCCACAAGAAGAGGACTCGGCTGGCTACACCTTC. It encodes CASSPQEEDSAGYTF.

CDR3 DNA: TGTGCCACTAGGGATGGGGACAGCAAAGAGACCCAGTACTTC. It codes for CATRDGDSKETQYF. The J gene is TRBJ2-5, the V gene TRBV19; 7 positions match TRBD1. This CDR3 contains 14 residues. J gave up 3 bases and V 10 bases, and 11 bases lay outside the gene matches. The germline gives CDR1 LNHDA, CDR2 SQIVND (reference sequence).

The chain links TRBV4-3 to TRBJ2-7; tentative D call: TRBD2 (6 bases). V dropped 0 bases and J dropped 7 bases, with 19 bases sitting between them. CDR1 is LGHNA, CDR2 YSLEER, per germline. The CDR3 consists of 16 residues. DNA of the CDR3: TGCGCCAGCAGCCAAGACCCCCGCGGAGGAGGGAGGGAGCAGTACTTC. It yields the protein CASSQDPRGGGREQYF.

The DNA of the CDR3 is TGCAGCGTTGCAAAGGGCTCGGGGACCGGGGAGCTGTTTTTT. It codes for CSVAKGSGTGELFF. V and J are TRBV29-1 and TRBJ2-2, with D maybe TRBD2 (5 bases). The germline gives CDR1 SQVTM, CDR2 ANQGSEA. The CDR3 consists of 14 residues. The ends were cut back, 4 bases at V and 5 bases at J, with 14 bases in the middle.

This rearrangement joins TRBV6-1 to TRBJ1-1; perhaps TRBD1 as D (5 bases). V lost 5 bases, J lost 2 bases, and 9 bases lay in between. The germline V gene encodes CDR1 MNHNS and CDR2 SASEGT. CDR3 size: 13 residues. In DNA, the CDR3 is TGTGCCAGCAGTTTGGGGCTTAACACTGAAGCTTTCTTT. Translation: CASSLGLNTEAFF.

The rearrangement joins TRBV27 to TRBJ2-7; perhaps TRBD1 as D (6 bases). Between the trimmed V and J ends, which lost 2 bases and 4 bases, there was a span of 12 bases. The germline V gene encodes CDR1 MNHEY and CDR2 SMNVEV (reference sequence). The CDR3 sequence is 14 residues long. The CDR3, as DNA: TGTGCCAGCAGTTTAGGGACAACCAATTACGAGCAGTACTTC. The encoded protein is CASSLGTTNYEQYF.

The V and J genes are TRBV28 and TRBJ2-7; weak D call: TRBD1 (6 bases). V lost 7 bases and J 2 bases, leaving 15 bases between the germline ends. The CDR3 has 14 residues. Germline assignment: CDR1 MDHEN and CDR2 SYDVKM. CDR3 DNA: TGTGCCAGCACCCCGGACAGCGTTACCTACGAGCAGTACTTC. Amino acid sequence: CASTPDSVTYEQYF.

The chain joins TRBV29-1 to TRBJ2-1; 7 nucleotides match TRBD2. The length of the CDR3 is 13 residues. The V gene's germline CDR1 is SQVTM and CDR2 ANQGSEA. J gave up 3 bases and V 4 bases, and 3 bases lay outside the gene matches. CDR3 sequence: CSVAGRNYNEQFF. CDR3 sequence (DNA): TGCAGCGTTGCCGGGAGGAACTACAATGAGCAGTTCTTC.

In regard to this clone: The junction and the germline gene differ at one end; a read error may be behind it. The chain links TRBV6-5 to TRBJ2-2, with D hard to call. Per germline, CDR1 MNHEY and CDR2 SVGAGI. The CDR3 is made up of 12 amino acids. CDR3 in amino acids: CASNYEDGELFF. For the CDR3, the DNA is TGTGCCAGCAATTACGAGGACGGGGAGCTGTTTTTT.

The chain couples TRBV7-2 to TRBJ2-3; the D gene is possibly TRBD2 (5 bases). The CDR3 runs to 15 residues. V shed 1 base and J shed 2 bases, with 10 bases lying between them. The germline gives CDR1 SGHTA, CDR2 FQGNSA. The CDR3 DNA reads as TGTGCCAGCAGCTTAGTATCTAGCCCCACAGATACGCAGTATTTT. Translation gives CASSLVSSPTDTQYF.

The chain recombines TRBV6-1 with TRBJ1-1, with TRBD1 matching over 11 bases. The CDR3 contains 14 residues. Germline loops: CDR1 MNHNS, CDR2 SASEGT. V was clipped by 10 bases and J by 4 bases; unmatched bases: 8. Here the CDR3 reads CATPPGQGATEAFF. DNA of the CDR3: TGTGCCACCCCGCCCGGACAGGGGGCCACTGAAGCTTTCTTT.

This clone was seen many times. This chain joins TRBV1 and TRBJ2-2; no DNA check was done on the table's D call, TRBD2. TRBV1 counts as a pseudogene. CDR3 length: 15 residues. CDR3 sequence: CTSSPSGGATGELFF. The CDR3 nucleotides read TGCACCAGCAGCCCTAGCGGGGGGGCCACCGGGGAGCTGTTTTTT.

The CDR3 is CASSGQRQGHEQFF. Here the CDR3 DNA reads TGTGCCAGCAGCGGACAAAGACAGGGTCATGAGCAGTTCTTC. This chain uses TRBV7-2 with TRBJ2-1; the match to TRBD1 covers 7 bases. The CDR3 length is 14 residues. V gave up 5 bases and J gave up 8 bases; unmatched junction bases: 9. From germline, CDR1 is SGHTA and CDR2 FQGNSA.

This clone was recorded once. The rearrangement uses TRBV6-5 and TRBJ2-3; 10 nucleotides line up with TRBD2. V lost 0 bases to trimming and J lost 3 bases; unmatched junction nucleotides: 3. CDR3 length equals 16 residues. The germline V gene encodes CDR1 MNHEY and CDR2 SVGAGI. This CDR3 reads CASSYSASGGTDTQYF. For the CDR3, the DNA is TGTGCCAGCAGTTACTCGGCTAGCGGGGGAACAGATACGCAGTATTTT.

The chain combines TRBV27 with TRBJ2-1, with 7 nucleotides matching TRBD1. The CDR3 is 15 residues long. Germline CDR1 is MNHEY and CDR2 is SMNVEV (reference sequence). Trimming took 6 bases from V and 3 from J; bases not matched to a gene: 8. The CDR3, as DNA: TGTGCCAGCAGCCCCGCCAGGGGGTACTACAATGAGCAGTTCTTC. Translation gives CASSPARGYYNEQFF.

CDR3 in amino acids: CASSDGNRVNEQFF. For the CDR3, the DNA is TGTGCCAGCAGTGACGGGAACAGGGTCAATGAGCAGTTCTTC. This chain uses TRBV6-4 with TRBJ2-1, with TRBD1 as a possible D gene (6 bases). Germline values: CDR1 MRHNA, CDR2 SNTAGT. V was trimmed by 2 bases and J by 6 bases, leaving 11 bases between them. This CDR3 comprises 14 residues.

The CDR3 spells CASSVAVGGRVNEQFF. Here the CDR3 DNA reads TGTGCCAGCAGCGTAGCGGTGGGGGGGAGGGTCAATGAGCAGTTCTTC. This chain links TRBV9 with TRBJ2-1; 7 bases are shared with TRBD2. The germline V gene encodes CDR1 SGDLS and CDR2 YYNGEE. The CDR3 runs to 16 residues. After removal of 0 bases from V and 6 bases from J, the junction contained 9 bases not matched to a gene.

V is TRBV28 and J is TRBJ1-3, with D hard to call. The V end was cut by 3 bases, the J end by 0 bases, with 12 bases between. The CDR3 runs to 16 residues. The germline V gene encodes CDR1 MDHEN and CDR2 SYDVKM. The CDR3 DNA reads as TGTGCCAGCAGTTTGACGCAGCGCAGCTCTGGAAACACCATATATTTT. This gives the protein CASSLTQRSSGNTIYF.

The V call is TRBV5-1, the J call TRBJ1-4; D not certain. Germline CDR1 SGHRS, CDR2 YFSETQ. CDR3 length equals 16 residues. V shed 0 bases and J shed 3 bases, with 12 bases lying between them. The CDR3 region is CASSLGGRGPNEKLFF. CDR3 bases: TGCGCCAGCAGCTTGGGAGGGCGTGGACCTAATGAAAAACTGTTTTTT.

This clone was detected only once. The rearrangement links TRBV19 to TRBJ1-1; a weak D match, TRBD1 (5 bases). Trimming removed 6 bases from V and 1 base from J, with 9 bases in between. The V gene's germline CDR1 is LNHDA and CDR2 SQIVND (reference sequence). The CDR3 contains 13 residues. In DNA, the CDR3 is TGTGCCAGTAGCACGACAGCGAACACTGAAGCTTTCTTT. It codes for CASSTTANTEAFF.

The gene calls are TRBV6-1 and TRBJ2-7; 8 nucleotides align to TRBD2. J was trimmed by 2 bases and V by 2 bases; bases with no gene match: 2. Per the germline V gene, CDR1 is MNHNS and CDR2 is SASEGT. The CDR3 spans 14 residues. The CDR3 sequence: CASSELAGAYEQYF. CDR3 DNA: TGTGCCAGCAGTGAACTAGCGGGCGCCTACGAGCAGTACTTC.

This chain uses TRBV6-1 with TRBJ2-1; 7 bases line up with TRBD2. With V trimmed by 6 bases and J by 6 bases, 11 bases remained unmatched. Germline values: CDR1 MNHNS, CDR2 SASEGT. The CDR3 spans 15 residues. The CDR3 DNA reads as TGTGCCAGCAGGGTTGTGGGACTACTATTCAATGAGCAGTTCTTC. As protein: CASRVVGLLFNEQFF.

The chain carries TRBV5-1 and TRBJ1-3; no reliable D call. V lost 5 bases and J 0 bases, leaving 15 bases between the germline ends. Germline lookup yields CDR1 SGHRS and CDR2 YFSETQ. The CDR3 totals 16 residues. CDR3 residues: CASSLPPTGSGNTIYF. Written as DNA, the CDR3 is TGCGCCAGCAGTTTGCCCCCCACGGGCTCTGGAAACACCATATATTTT.

The chain carries TRBV10-3 and TRBJ2-7, with D possibly being TRBD1 (7 bases). V shed 1 base and J shed 2 bases, with 12 bases lying between them. The germline gives CDR1 ENHRY, CDR2 SYGVKD. The CDR3 extends over 15 amino acids. CDR3 region: CAISEFQGGPYEQYF. CDR3 nucleotide sequence: TGTGCCATCAGTGAGTTCCAGGGGGGCCCCTACGAGCAGTACTTC.

This chain uses TRBV7-9 with TRBJ1-4; a weak D match, TRBD1 (6 bases). V gave up 2 bases and J gave up 6 bases, with 13 bases separating them. The CDR3 runs 15 residues. Germline V gene data show CDR1 as SEHNR and CDR2 as FQNEAQ (reference sequence). The CDR3 bases are TGTGCCAGCAGCTTATCCCAGGGGAGTCATGAAAAACTGTTTTTT. Translated, it gives CASSLSQGSHEKLFF.